This TCR beta chain was retrieved from a study of CD8 T cells in Susac syndrome. RNA in amounts of roughly 0.5 to 1 ug was reverse transcribed with random hexamers. Multiplex immunoSEQ PCR targeted 54 Vbeta and 13 Jbeta TCR beta segments. TCRdb re-called the immunoSEQ multiplex PCR reads with MiXCR, one entry per CDR3 protein. The table shows approximately 120,000 distinct CDR3 sequences, with around 94% occurring only once. Trimming pared 2 bases from V and 6 bases from J, leaving 14 bases between. CDR3 length: 15 residues. Germline V lookup: CDR1 SNHLY, CDR2 FYNNEI. The origin of this receptor is a human donor in good health. The gene calls are TRBV2 and TRBJ2-1; D is perhaps TRBD1 (6 bases). The sample consisted of CD4+ T cells from PBMCs. This CDR3 is CASSEWRVGANEQFF. In nucleotides, the CDR3 is TGTGCCAGCAGTGAATGGCGGGTGGGGGCCAATGAGCAGTTCTTC.